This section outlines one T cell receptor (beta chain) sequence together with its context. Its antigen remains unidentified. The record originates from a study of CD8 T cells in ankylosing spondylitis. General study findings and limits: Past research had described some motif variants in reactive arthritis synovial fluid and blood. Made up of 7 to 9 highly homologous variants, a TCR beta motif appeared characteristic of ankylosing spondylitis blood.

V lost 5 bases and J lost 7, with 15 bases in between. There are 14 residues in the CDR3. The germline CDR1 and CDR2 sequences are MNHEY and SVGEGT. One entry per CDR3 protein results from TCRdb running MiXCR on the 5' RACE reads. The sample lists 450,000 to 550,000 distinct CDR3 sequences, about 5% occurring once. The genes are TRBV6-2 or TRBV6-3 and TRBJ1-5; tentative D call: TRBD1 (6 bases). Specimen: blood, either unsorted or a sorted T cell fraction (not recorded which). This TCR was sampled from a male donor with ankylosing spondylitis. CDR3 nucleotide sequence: TGTGCCAGCAGTAACAGGGCTTTGGGACAGCCCCAGCATTTT. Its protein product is CASSNRALGQPQHF.